Given below is one T cell receptor (beta chain) in context. The assay was immunoSEQ multiplex PCR, and TCRdb's table has in-frame clones only and misses some. The data hold about 480,000 clones, with roughly 85% observed a single time. Unmatched junction bases numbered 4, after V lost 5 bases and J lost 2 bases. This CDR3 comprises 14 residues. Germline loops: CDR1 SEHNR, CDR2 FQNEAQ (reference sequence). The sample belongs to a study of blood T cell repertoires in COVID-19. The sample comprised PBMCs or T cells enriched from blood (not recorded which). The receptor's source is a woman under 30 with acute COVID-19. This chain links TRBV7-9 with TRBJ2-3; TRBD1 agrees at 7 bases. CDR3 region: CASSQTGYTDTQYF. The CDR3, as DNA: TGTGCCAGCAGCCAGACAGGGTACACAGATACGCAGTATTTT.